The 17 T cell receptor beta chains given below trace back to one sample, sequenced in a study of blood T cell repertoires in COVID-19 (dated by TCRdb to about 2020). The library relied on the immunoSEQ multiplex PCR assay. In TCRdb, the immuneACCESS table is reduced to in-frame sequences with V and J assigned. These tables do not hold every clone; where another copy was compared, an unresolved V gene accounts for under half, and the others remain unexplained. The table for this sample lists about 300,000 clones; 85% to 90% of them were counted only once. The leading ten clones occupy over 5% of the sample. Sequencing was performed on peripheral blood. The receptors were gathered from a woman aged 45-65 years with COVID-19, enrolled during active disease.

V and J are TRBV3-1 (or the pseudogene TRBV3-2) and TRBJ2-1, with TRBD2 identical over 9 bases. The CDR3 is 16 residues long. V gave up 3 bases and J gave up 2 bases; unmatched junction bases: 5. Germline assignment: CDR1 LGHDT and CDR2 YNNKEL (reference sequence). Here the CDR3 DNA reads TGTGCCAGCAGCCAGTACTCTAGCGGGGCCTACAATGAGCAGTTCTTC. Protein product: CASSQYSSGAYNEQFF.

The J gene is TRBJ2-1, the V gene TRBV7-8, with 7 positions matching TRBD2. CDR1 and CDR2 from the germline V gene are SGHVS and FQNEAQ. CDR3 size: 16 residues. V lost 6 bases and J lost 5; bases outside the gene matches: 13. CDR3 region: CASRQSGLAANNEQFF. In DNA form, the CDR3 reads TGTGCCAGCAGACAAAGCGGCCTAGCGGCGAACAATGAGCAGTTCTTC.

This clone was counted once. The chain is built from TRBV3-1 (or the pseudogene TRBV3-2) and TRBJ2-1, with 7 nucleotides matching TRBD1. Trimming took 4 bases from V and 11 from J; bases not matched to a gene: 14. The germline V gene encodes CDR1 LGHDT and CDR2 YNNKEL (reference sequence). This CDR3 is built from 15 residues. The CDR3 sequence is CASSRRQGSRPKQFF. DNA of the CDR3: TGTGCCAGCAGCCGTAGACAGGGCTCGCGGCCTAAGCAGTTCTTC.

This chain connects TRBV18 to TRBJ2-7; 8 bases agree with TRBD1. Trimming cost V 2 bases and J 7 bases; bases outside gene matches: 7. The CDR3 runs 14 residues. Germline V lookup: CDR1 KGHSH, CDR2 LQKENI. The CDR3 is CASSPGGQGREQYF. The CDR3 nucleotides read TGTGCCAGCTCACCAGGAGGACAGGGCCGAGAGCAGTACTTC.

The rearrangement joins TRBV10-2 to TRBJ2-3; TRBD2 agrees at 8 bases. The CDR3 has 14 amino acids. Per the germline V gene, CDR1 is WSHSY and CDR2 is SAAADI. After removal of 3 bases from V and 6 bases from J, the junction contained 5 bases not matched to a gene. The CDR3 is CASSDRTSKDTQYF. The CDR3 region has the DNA TGCGCCAGCAGTGACCGGACTAGCAAGGATACGCAGTATTTT.

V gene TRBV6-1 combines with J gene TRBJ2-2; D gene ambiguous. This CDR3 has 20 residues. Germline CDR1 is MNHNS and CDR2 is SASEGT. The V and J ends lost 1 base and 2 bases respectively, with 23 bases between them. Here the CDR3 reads CASSEDWLHERQINTGELFF. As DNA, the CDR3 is TGTGCCAGCAGTGAAGATTGGTTACACGAGCGCCAGATCAACACCGGGGAGCTGTTTTTT.

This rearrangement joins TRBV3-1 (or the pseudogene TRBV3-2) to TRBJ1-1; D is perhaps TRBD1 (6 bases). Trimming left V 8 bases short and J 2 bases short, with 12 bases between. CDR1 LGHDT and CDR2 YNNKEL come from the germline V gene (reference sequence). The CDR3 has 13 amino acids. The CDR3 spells CASYGQTNTEAFF. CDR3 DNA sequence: TGTGCCAGCTATGGACAGACTAACACTGAAGCTTTCTTT.

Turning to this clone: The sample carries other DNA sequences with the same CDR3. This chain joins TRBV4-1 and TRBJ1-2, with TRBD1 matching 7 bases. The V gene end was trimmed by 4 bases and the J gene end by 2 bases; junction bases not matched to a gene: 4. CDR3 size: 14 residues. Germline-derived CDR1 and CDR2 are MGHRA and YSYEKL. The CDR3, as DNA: TGCGCCAGCAGCCCCCAACAGGGGAACTATGGCTACACCTTC. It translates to CASSPQQGNYGYTF.

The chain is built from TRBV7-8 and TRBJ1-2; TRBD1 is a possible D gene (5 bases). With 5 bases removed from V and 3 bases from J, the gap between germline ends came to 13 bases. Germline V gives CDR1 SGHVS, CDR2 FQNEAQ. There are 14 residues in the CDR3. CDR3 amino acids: CASSLKTVHYGYTF. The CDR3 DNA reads TGTGCCAGCAGCCTCAAGACAGTACACTATGGCTACACCTTC.

The CDR3 loop is CASSRARGLYDEQFF. The CDR3 DNA follows: TGCGCCAGCAGCCGGGCCAGGGGGCTATACGATGAGCAGTTCTTC. The chain carries TRBV5-1 and TRBJ2-1; 8 bases align to TRBD1. Germline V gives CDR1 SGHRS, CDR2 YFSETQ. The junction had 11 bases not matched to a gene; V was cut back by 4 bases and J by 8 bases. The CDR3 loop spans 15 amino acids.

The CDR3 bases are TGTGCCAGCAAATCCGGGAGGGGATTGAACACCGGGGAGCTGTTTTTT. Translation: CASKSGRGLNTGELFF. The chain carries TRBV2 and TRBJ2-2; 8 nucleotides align to TRBD2. The CDR3 consists of 16 residues. CDR1 and CDR2 (germline): SNHLY, FYNNEI. V dropped 7 bases and J dropped 1; count of bases not matched to a gene: 8.

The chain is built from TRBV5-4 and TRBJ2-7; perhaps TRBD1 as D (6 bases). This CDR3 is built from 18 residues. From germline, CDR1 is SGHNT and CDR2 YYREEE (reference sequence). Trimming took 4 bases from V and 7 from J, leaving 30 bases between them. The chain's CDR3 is CASSRTIGKKTGLGEQYF. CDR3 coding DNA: TGTGCCAGCAGCCGAACAATTGGAAAGAAGACAGGCTTGGGGGAGCAGTACTTC.

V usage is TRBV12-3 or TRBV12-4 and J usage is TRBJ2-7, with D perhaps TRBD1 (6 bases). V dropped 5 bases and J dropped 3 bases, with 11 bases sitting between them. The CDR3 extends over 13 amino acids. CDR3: CASSPPRGYEQYF. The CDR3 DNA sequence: TGTGCCAGCAGTCCGCCCAGGGGCTACGAGCAGTACTTC.

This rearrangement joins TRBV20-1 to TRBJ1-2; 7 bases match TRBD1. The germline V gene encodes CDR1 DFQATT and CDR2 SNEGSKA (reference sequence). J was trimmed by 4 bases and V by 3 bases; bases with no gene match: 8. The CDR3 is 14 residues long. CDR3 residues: CSASHTGVGYGYTF. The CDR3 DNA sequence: TGCAGTGCTAGTCATACAGGGGTCGGCTATGGCTACACCTTC.

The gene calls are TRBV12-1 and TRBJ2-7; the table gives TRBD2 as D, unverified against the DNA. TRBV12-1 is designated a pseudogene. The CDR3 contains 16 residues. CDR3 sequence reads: CASSFRLAGGVYEQYF. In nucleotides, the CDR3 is TGTGCCAGCAGCTTTCGTCTAGCGGGAGGGGTATACGAGCAGTACTTC.

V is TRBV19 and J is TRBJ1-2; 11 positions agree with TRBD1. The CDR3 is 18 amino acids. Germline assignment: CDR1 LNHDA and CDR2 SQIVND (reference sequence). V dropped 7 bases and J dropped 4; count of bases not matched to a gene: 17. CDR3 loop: CASTKTGTGGTIGYGYTF. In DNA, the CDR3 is TGTGCCAGTACCAAAACCGGGACAGGGGGGACTATCGGCTATGGCTACACCTTC. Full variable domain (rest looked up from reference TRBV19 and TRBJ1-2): DGGITQSPKYLFRKEGQNVTLSCEQNLNHDAMYWYRQDPGQGLRLIYYSQIVNDFQKGDIAEGYSVSREKKESFPLTVTSAQKNPTAFYLCASTKTGTGGTIGYGYTFGSGTRLTVV.

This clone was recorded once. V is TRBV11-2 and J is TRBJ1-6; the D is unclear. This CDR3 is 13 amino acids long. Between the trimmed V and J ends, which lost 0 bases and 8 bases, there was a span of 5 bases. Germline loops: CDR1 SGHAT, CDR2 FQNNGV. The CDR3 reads CASSLEADSPLHF. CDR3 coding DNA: TGTGCCAGCAGCTTAGAGGCCGATTCACCCCTCCACTTT.